Sequencing of this TCR beta chain was carried out in a study of blood T cell repertoires in COVID-19. The V gene lost 6 bases and the J gene lost 8 bases, with 16 bases spanning the gap. Germline assignment: CDR1 SNHLY and CDR2 FYNNEI. The CDR3 has 13 amino acids. All recovered Cohort 3 donors got two negative PCRs, got clearance, or saw symptom resolution. In its sample, this clone was seen many times. Authors' processing steps: Amplification with reference gene primers provided the estimates of nucleated cell counts. Sequencing used immunoSEQ multiplex PCR; TCRdb keeps in-frame clones, though not all of them. Clonal size and the V and J genes are those of that table, whereas D and trimming came from the DNA. Of 200,000 to 250,000 clones listed, 85% to 90% are singletons.

The sample was PBMCs or T cells enriched from blood (not recorded which). The V and J genes are TRBV2 and TRBJ1-1; D uncertain. This clonotype was obtained from a woman in her twenties or thirties who had recovered from COVID-19. The CDR3 here is CASRSVLSPEAFF. CDR3 DNA: TGTGCCAGCAGGTCAGTGTTGTCCCCGGAAGCTTTCTTT.